These T cell receptor beta chains were read from a single sample in a study of T-cell reconstitution after alpha-beta-depleted transplantation in children. MiXCR was run by TCRdb on the PCR reads, yielding one entry per CDR3 protein. The sample lists 450,000 to 600,000 distinct CDR3 sequences, 32% occurring once. The starting material was PBMCs from the stem cell graft donor, obtained from the stem cell graft. The receptors shown here come from a human donor who donated a stem cell graft to a child with aplastic anemia. Both conserved end residues are part of each CDR3. D genes are given only for firm matches. Expanded clones get a size class; other rows say once, few or many, or leave the size out.

TRBV29-1	TRBJ2-3	.	.	TGCAGCGTTGAAGATCAGGGCACAGATACGCAGTATTTT	CSVEDQGTDTQYF
TRBV27	TRBJ2-7	.	.	TGTGCCAGCAGTTTCGGCACCAACTCCTACGAGCAGTACTTC	CASSFGTNSYEQYF
TRBV5-1	TRBJ2-1	TRBD2	.	TGCGCCAGCAGCTGGGAGCGGGGTGAGCAGTTCTTC	CASSWERGEQFF
TRBV7-9	TRBJ1-1	.	.	TGTGCCAGCAGCCCGTTTACGGAGAACACTGAAGCTTTCTTT	CASSPFTENTEAFF
TRBV15	TRBJ1-5	.	few	TGTGCCACCAGCATCGGGGGAGGTCAGCCCCAGCATTTT	CATSIGGGQPQHF
TRBV11-2	TRBJ2-1	.	.	TGTGCCAGCAGCCTTGACACAGGCTACAATGAGCAGTTCTTC	CASSLDTGYNEQFF
TRBV7-2	TRBJ2-2	.	.	TGTGCCAGCAGCCATCCGGGGCCGCGGCGCGGGGAGCTGTTTTTT	CASSHPGPRRGELFF
TRBV29-1	TRBJ2-1	.	few	TGCAGCGTTGTTCCCCGGGGAAAGCGGCTGTTCTTC	CSVVPRGKRLFF
TRBV20-1	TRBJ2-1	.	few	TGCAGTGCTAGTCCGCGGGTTAGACATGAGCAGTTCTTC	CSASPRVRHEQFF
TRBV7-2	TRBJ1-2	.	.	TGTGCCAGCAGCTTAGCAGGGGATGGGTCCTATGGCTACACCTTC	CASSLAGDGSYGYTF
TRBV21-1	TRBJ1-2	.	.	TGTGCCAGCAGACGCGGACAGAACTCTAACTATGGCTACACCTTC	CASRRGQNSNYGYTF
TRBV18	TRBJ2-7	.	.	TGTGCCAGCTCACCACCGATGCAGGGGACCTACGAGCAGTACTTC	CASSPPMQGTYEQYF
TRBV7-3	TRBJ2-3	TRBD1	.	TGTGCCAGCAGCCTGAACCCGGGACAGGGGGTACAAGATACGCAGTATTTT	CASSLNPGQGVQDTQYF
TRBV11-2	TRBJ2-3	.	few	TGTGCCAGCAGCTTAGGTCTCGGTAGTCGAGATAAAGATACGCAGTATTTT	CASSLGLGSRDKDTQYF
TRBV19	TRBJ2-1	.	.	TGTGCCAGTAGTATTGTTGCTAGCTCAACATACAATGAGCAGTTCTTC	CASSIVASSTYNEQFF
TRBV28	TRBJ2-7	.	few	TGTGCCAGCAGTCCGACCCTCCCAGGGGTATACGAGCAGTACTTC	CASSPTLPGVYEQYF
TRBV12-3/TRBV12-4	TRBJ1-5	.	.	TGTGCCAGCAGCTTTCAAGGGCTTGGTCAGCCCCAGCATTTT	CASSFQGLGQPQHF
TRBV18	TRBJ2-1	TRBD2	few	TGTGCCAGCTCACCAGGCGGGCTAGCGGGAGTCGATGAGCAGTTCTTC	CASSPGGLAGVDEQFF
TRBV18	TRBJ2-2	TRBD2	.	TGTGCCAGCTCACTGGGACTAGCGGAGTCGATCACCGGGGAGCTGTTTTTT	CASSLGLAESITGELFF
TRBV7-2	TRBJ2-7	.	.	TGTGCCAGCAGCTTAGCGGGAGAGAATAGCGAGCAGTACTTC	CASSLAGENSEQYF
TRBV5-6	TRBJ2-1	TRBD1	many	TGTGCCAGCAGTTTCAGACAGGGAAGGGTAAATGAGCAGTTCTTC	CASSFRQGRVNEQFF
TRBV5-5	TRBJ1-5	.	.	TGTGCCAGCAGCTTAAACAGGGATCAGCCCCAGCATTTT	CASSLNRDQPQHF
TRBV20-1	TRBJ2-3	TRBD2	many	TGCAGTGCTTTACCCTCAGCGGGAGGGCGCACAGATACGCAGTATTTT	CSALPSAGGRTDTQYF
TRBV27	TRBJ2-1	.	.	TGTGCCAGCAGTTCGGGAGTAATAGGGAATGAGCAGTTCTTC	CASSSGVIGNEQFF
TRBV6-2/TRBV6-3	TRBJ2-7	.	.	TGTGCCAGCCGCATGGGCTTCGGAACCTACGAGCAGTACTTC	CASRMGFGTYEQYF
TRBV18	TRBJ1-1	.	.	TGTGCCAGCTCCCCTGAGTTGAACACTGAAGCTTTCTTT	CASSPELNTEAFF
TRBV12-3/TRBV12-4	TRBJ2-7	TRBD1	.	TGTGCCAGCAGTTTCCCGGGACAGGGAACCTACGAGCAGTACTTC	CASSFPGQGTYEQYF
TRBV10-3	TRBJ1-5	TRBD1	.	TGTGCCATCAAGGGGACAGAGGGAGATAGCAATCAGCCCCAGCATTTT	CAIKGTEGDSNQPQHF
TRBV20-1	TRBJ2-3	.	.	TGCAGTGCGCCGGTGGGCGGGACCACAGATACGCAGTATTTT	CSAPVGGTTDTQYF
TRBV7-3	TRBJ1-6	.	.	TGTGCCAGCATCCGGGTCGCGGATCCTTATAATTCACCCCTCCACTTT	CASIRVADPYNSPLHF
TRBV5-6	TRBJ1-2	.	.	TGTGCCAGCAGCTTGACTATGGGACACACTCCAGATAACTATGGCTACACCTTC	CASSLTMGHTPDNYGYTF
TRBV5-1	TRBJ2-3	TRBD2	.	TGCGCCAGCAGCTTGGATGGACTAGCCGGTACAGATACGCAGTATTTT	CASSLDGLAGTDTQYF
TRBV12-3/TRBV12-4	TRBJ2-3	.	few	TGTGCCAGCACCTTTCCGGGTGGCGCCCGCACAGATACGCAGTATTTT	CASTFPGGARTDTQYF
TRBV12-3/TRBV12-4	TRBJ1-5	.	few	TGTGCCAGCAGTTTAAGTGCAGGGAGTCAGCCCCAGCATTTT	CASSLSAGSQPQHF
TRBV20-1	TRBJ2-5	.	.	TGCAGTGCTGGGCCCGGGGGAGTTCTACAAGAGACCCAGTACTTC	CSAGPGGVLQETQYF
TRBV5-1	TRBJ2-5	TRBD1	.	TGCGCCAGCAGCTTTACAGGGGAAGCAGAGACCCAGTACTTC	CASSFTGEAETQYF